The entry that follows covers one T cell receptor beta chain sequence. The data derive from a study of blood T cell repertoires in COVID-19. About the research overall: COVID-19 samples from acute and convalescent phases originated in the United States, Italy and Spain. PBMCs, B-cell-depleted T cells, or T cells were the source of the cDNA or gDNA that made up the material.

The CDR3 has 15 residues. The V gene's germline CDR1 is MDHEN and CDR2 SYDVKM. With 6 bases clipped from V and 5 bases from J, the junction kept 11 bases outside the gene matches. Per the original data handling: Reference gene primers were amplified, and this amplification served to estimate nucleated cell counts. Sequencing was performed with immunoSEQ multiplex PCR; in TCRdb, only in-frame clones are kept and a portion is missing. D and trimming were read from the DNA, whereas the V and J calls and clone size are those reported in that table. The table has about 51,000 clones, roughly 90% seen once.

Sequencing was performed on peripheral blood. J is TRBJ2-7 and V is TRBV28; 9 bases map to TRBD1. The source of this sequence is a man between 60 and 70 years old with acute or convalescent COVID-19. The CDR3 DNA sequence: TGTGCCAGCAGAGCTAGGGGTCGGACAGGGGACGAGCAGTACTTC. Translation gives CASRARGRTGDEQYF.